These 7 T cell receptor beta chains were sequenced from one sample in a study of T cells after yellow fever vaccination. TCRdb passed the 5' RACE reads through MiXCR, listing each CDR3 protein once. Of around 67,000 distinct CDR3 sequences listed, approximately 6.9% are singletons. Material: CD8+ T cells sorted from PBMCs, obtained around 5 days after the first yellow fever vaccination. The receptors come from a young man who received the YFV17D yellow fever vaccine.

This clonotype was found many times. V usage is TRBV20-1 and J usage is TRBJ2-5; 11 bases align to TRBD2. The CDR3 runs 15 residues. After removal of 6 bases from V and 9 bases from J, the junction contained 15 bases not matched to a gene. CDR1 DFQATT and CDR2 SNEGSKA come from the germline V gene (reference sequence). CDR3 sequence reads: CSARGTSGGPLAQYF. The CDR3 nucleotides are TGCAGTGCCCGGGGAACTAGCGGGGGCCCCCTGGCCCAGTACTTC.

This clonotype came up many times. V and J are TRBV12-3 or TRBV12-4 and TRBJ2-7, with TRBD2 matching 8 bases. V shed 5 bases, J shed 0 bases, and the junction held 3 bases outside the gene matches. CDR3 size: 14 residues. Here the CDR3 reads CASSKAGDSYEQYF. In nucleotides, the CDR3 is TGTGCCAGCAGTAAAGCGGGAGACTCCTACGAGCAGTACTTC.

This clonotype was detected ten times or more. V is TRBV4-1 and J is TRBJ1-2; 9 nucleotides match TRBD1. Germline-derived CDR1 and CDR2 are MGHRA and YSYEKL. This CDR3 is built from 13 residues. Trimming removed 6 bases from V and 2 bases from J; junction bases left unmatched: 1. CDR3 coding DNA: TGCGCCAGCAGAGGGACAGGGAACTATGGCTACACCTTC. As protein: CASRGTGNYGYTF.

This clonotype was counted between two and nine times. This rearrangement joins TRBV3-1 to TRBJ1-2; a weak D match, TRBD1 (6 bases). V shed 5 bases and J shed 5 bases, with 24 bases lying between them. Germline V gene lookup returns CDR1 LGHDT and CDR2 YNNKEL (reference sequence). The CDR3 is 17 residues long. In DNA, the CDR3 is TGTGCCAGCAGCTCGCGGTCCCACAGGGCCAATGGATATGGCTACACCTTC. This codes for CASSSRSHRANGYGYTF.

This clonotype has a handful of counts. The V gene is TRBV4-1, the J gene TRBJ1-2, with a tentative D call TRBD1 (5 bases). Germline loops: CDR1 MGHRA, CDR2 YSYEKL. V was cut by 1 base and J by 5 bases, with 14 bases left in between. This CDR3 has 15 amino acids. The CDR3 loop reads CASSQAEATVYGYTF. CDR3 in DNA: TGCGCCAGCAGCCAAGCAGAAGCGACAGTTTATGGCTACACCTTC.

The CDR3 bases are TGTGCCAGTTCGACAGGGCCCTCCTACGAGCAGTACTTC. It translates to CASSTGPSYEQYF. The rearrangement uses TRBV19 and TRBJ2-7; 7 bases are a match to TRBD1. This CDR3 region has 13 residues. Per germline, CDR1 LNHDA and CDR2 SQIVND (reference sequence). After removal of 8 bases from V and 0 bases from J, the junction contained 4 bases not matched to a gene.

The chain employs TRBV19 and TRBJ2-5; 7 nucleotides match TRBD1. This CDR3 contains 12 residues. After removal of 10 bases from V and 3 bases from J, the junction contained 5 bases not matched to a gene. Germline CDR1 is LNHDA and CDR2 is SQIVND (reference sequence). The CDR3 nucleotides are TGTGCCACACAGGGGCCGGAAGAGACCCAGTACTTC. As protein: CATQGPEETQYF.